The clone carrying this T cell receptor beta chain turned up a few times. The entry originates in a study of T-cell reconstitution after alpha-beta-depleted transplantation in children. V lost 6 bases to trimming and J lost 2 bases; unmatched junction nucleotides: 9. Germline loops: CDR1 LNHNV, CDR2 YYDKDF (reference sequence). The CDR3 length is 15 residues. Unique molecular identifiers were incorporated into the prepared TCRbeta library. Using its own MiXCR run on the PCR reads, TCRdb lists one record per CDR3 protein. The sample records around 530,000 distinct CDR3 sequences, 30% to 35% being singletons.

Specimen: PBMCs from the stem cell graft donor, collected from the stem cell graft. V and J are TRBV15 and TRBJ2-7, with 8 bases identical to TRBD1. This receptor was obtained from a human donor who donated a stem cell graft to a child with aplastic anemia. The CDR3 DNA is TGTGCCACCAGGGTCGACAGGGGCGGGGCCTACGAGCAGTACTTC. This sequence encodes CATRVDRGGAYEQYF. Supplemented by reference TRBV15 and TRBJ2-7, the full variable domain reads DAMVIQNPRYQVTQFGKPVTLSCSQTLNHNVMYWYQQKSSQAPKLLFHYYDKDFNNEADTPDNFQSRRPNTSFCFLDIRSPGLGDTAMYLCATRVDRGGAYEQYFGPGTRLTVT.